A single sample is the source of the 18 T cell receptor beta chains below, sequenced in a study of blood T cell repertoires in COVID-19. Sequencing used immunoSEQ multiplex PCR; TCRdb keeps in-frame clones, though not all of them. The sample has about 250,000 clones, about 89% seen once. The material sequenced was peripheral blood. These receptor sequences come from a woman aged 55-70 years who had recovered from COVID-19.

This clone came up once. The V gene is TRBV2, the J gene TRBJ1-6; D unclear. Deletions cut 5 bases from V and 0 bases from J, with 5 bases between. The length of the CDR3 is 14 residues. Germline lookup yields CDR1 SNHLY and CDR2 FYNNEI. The CDR3 DNA reads as TGTGCCAGCAGTCTGAGCTCCTATAATTCACCCCTCCACTTT. Its translation: CASSLSSYNSPLHF.

The chain links TRBV2 to TRBJ2-1; TRBD2 matches at 11 bases. The CDR3 is 15 residues long. The V segment lost 7 bases and the J segment 6 bases; nucleotides outside the gene matches: 8. The V gene's germline CDR1 is SNHLY and CDR2 FYNNEI. The CDR3 sequence is CASTLTSGVTNEQFF. In DNA form, the CDR3 reads TGTGCCAGCACCCTGACTAGCGGGGTGACCAATGAGCAGTTCTTC.

This clone occurred once. J is TRBJ1-5 and V is TRBV3-1 (or the pseudogene TRBV3-2), with D tentatively TRBD1 (5 bases). The CDR3 extends over 16 amino acids. The ends were cut back, 4 bases at V and 4 bases at J, with 17 bases in the middle. Germline values: CDR1 LGHDT, CDR2 YNNKEL (reference sequence). CDR3 DNA: TGTGCCAGCAGCCCGGTTAGTGGGGCCGGGAATCAGCCCCAGCATTTT. It yields the protein CASSPVSGAGNQPQHF.

The chain links TRBV23-1 to TRBJ2-6; D perhaps matches TRBD2 (6 bases). TRBV23-1 is annotated as an ORF whose role is uncertain. The CDR3 covers 20 residues. Trimming took off 7 bases at V and 0 bases at J, with 25 bases between the two ends. The CDR3 reads CASNPIVWGERPSGANVLTF. In DNA form, the CDR3 reads TGCGCCAGCAACCCCATAGTCTGGGGGGAACGGCCCTCTGGGGCCAACGTCCTGACTTTC.

The chain carries TRBV3-1 (or the pseudogene TRBV3-2) and TRBJ1-3, with D hard to call. V was pared by 2 bases and J by 6 bases, with 11 bases between. CDR3 size: 14 residues. Germline assignment: CDR1 LGHDT and CDR2 YNNKEL (reference sequence). The CDR3 DNA is TGTGCCAGCAGCCAACAGTATGCCCCAAACACCATATATTTT. Translation: CASSQQYAPNTIYF.

This chain joins TRBV18 and TRBJ1-2; D is undetermined. This CDR3 region has 13 residues. The V end lost 8 bases, the J end lost 3 bases, and 13 bases lay between the germline ends. Per the germline V gene, CDR1 is KGHSH and CDR2 is LQKENI. CDR3 amino acids: CASAPGDDYGYTF. Written as DNA, the CDR3 is TGTGCCAGCGCCCCGGGAGACGACTATGGCTACACCTTC.

V and J are TRBV19 and TRBJ2-1, with 7 positions matching TRBD2. The CDR3 extends over 16 amino acids. The J segment lost 7 bases and the V segment lost 6 bases, leaving 15 bases of the junction unmatched. Germline loops: CDR1 LNHDA, CDR2 SQIVND (reference sequence). For the CDR3, the DNA is TGTGCCAGTAGCGCCCTGCGGGGGACCCGCGATAATGAGCAGTTCTTC. Translation gives CASSALRGTRDNEQFF.

This chain joins TRBV5-1 and TRBJ2-3, with TRBD2 matching over 15 bases. The CDR3 has 17 amino acids. With V trimmed by 3 bases and J by 5 bases, 7 bases remained unmatched. Germline CDR1 SGHRS, CDR2 YFSETQ. CDR3 in DNA: TGCGCCAGCAGCTGGACTAGCGGGGGGGCGGTGGTAGATACGCAGTATTTT. The encoded protein is CASSWTSGGAVVDTQYF.

For this clone: The same CDR3 can be traced to other DNA sequences in this sample. J is TRBJ1-2 and V is TRBV7-2; tentative D call: TRBD1 (5 bases). The germline V and J ends were trimmed by 5 bases and 4 bases, with 11 bases remaining between them. The CDR3 extends over 13 amino acids. Per the germline V gene, CDR1 is SGHTA and CDR2 is FQGNSA. This chain's CDR3 is CASSSQGSYGYTF. In nucleotides, the CDR3 is TGTGCCAGCAGCAGCCAGGGTTCCTATGGCTACACCTTC.

The chain employs TRBV29-1 and TRBJ1-3; 8 bases align to TRBD1. The V gene end was trimmed by 7 bases and the J gene end by 8 bases; junction bases not matched to a gene: 7. Germline loops: CDR1 SQVTM, CDR2 ANQGSEA. The CDR3 consists of 12 residues. The CDR3 here is CSAGQGGDTIYF. CDR3 DNA: TGCAGCGCCGGACAGGGTGGGGACACCATATATTTT.

The V call is TRBV9, the J call TRBJ2-2; TRBD1 agrees at 7 bases. The V gene's germline CDR1 is SGDLS and CDR2 YYNGEE. With V trimmed by 4 bases and J by 0 bases, 6 bases remained unmatched. The CDR3 has 16 amino acids. The CDR3 loop reads CASSISGTANTGELFF. The CDR3 bases are TGTGCCAGCAGCATCAGTGGGACAGCGAACACCGGGGAGCTGTTTTTT.

The V and J genes are TRBV2 and TRBJ2-5; 10 nucleotides agree with TRBD1. The CDR3 has 14 amino acids. V trimming: 5 bases; J trimming: 5 bases; junction bases outside the gene matches: 5. The germline CDR1 and CDR2 sequences are SNHLY and FYNNEI. CDR3 nucleotide sequence: TGTGCCAGCAGTAGGGACAGGGGCGAGGAGACCCAGTACTTC. Protein: CASSRDRGEETQYF.

This clone came up a few times. J is TRBJ2-5 and V is TRBV9; 9 nucleotides line up with TRBD2. CDR1 is SGDLS and CDR2 is YYNGEE in the germline V gene. The J segment lost 0 bases and the V segment lost 4 bases, leaving 7 bases of the junction unmatched. CDR3 size: 16 residues. Written as DNA, the CDR3 is TGTGCCAGCAGCCCAAGACTAGCGGCGAACCAAGAGACCCAGTACTTC. As protein: CASSPRLAANQETQYF.

The genes are TRBV5-1 and TRBJ2-5, with TRBD2 matching 7 bases. V gave up 3 bases and J gave up 5 bases; unmatched junction bases: 4. The CDR3 contains 13 residues. The germline CDR1 and CDR2 sequences are SGHRS and YFSETQ. The CDR3 DNA reads as TGCGCCAGCAGCTCGTTACTAGCGGAGACCCAGTACTTC. Translation gives CASSSLLAETQYF. Combining the CDR3 with reference TRBV5-1 and TRBJ2-5 gives the whole variable domain KAGVTQTPRYLIKTRGQQVTLSCSPISGHRSVSWYQQTPGQGLQFLFEYFSETQRNKGNFPGRFSGRQFSNSRSEMNVSTLELGDSALYLCASSSLLAETQYFGPGTRLLVL.

This chain joins TRBV13 and TRBJ2-5, with a tentative D call TRBD1 (5 bases). V was cut by 10 bases and J by 5 bases, with 17 bases left in between. The CDR3 runs to 13 residues. Germline CDR1 PRHDT, CDR2 FYEKMQ (reference sequence). The CDR3 here is CAIRTRGHETQYF. The CDR3 DNA is TGTGCCATCAGGACCCGAGGACATGAGACCCAGTACTTC.

The chain couples TRBV5-1 to TRBJ1-6; a weak D match, TRBD1 (5 bases). V lost 2 bases and J 11 bases, leaving 17 bases between the germline ends. The CDR3 consists of 15 residues. From germline, CDR1 is SGHRS and CDR2 YFSETQ. The CDR3 coding sequence is TGCGCCAGCAGCTTCTCCCAGGGCCCTTCGGCACCCCTCCACTTT. This encodes CASSFSQGPSAPLHF.

The chain is built from TRBV7-9 and TRBJ2-2, with D tentatively TRBD2 (5 bases). V gave up 1 base and J gave up 2 bases, with 8 bases separating them. The CDR3 is 15 amino acids. Germline loops: CDR1 SEHNR, CDR2 FQNEAQ (reference sequence). CDR3 DNA sequence: TGTGCCAGCAGCTTAGATCGGGATAACACCGGGGAGCTGTTTTTT. This encodes CASSLDRDNTGELFF.

The V and J genes are TRBV14 and TRBJ2-3; possible D gene TRBD1, 6 bases. In germline, CDR1 is SGHDN, CDR2 FVKESK. Trimming pared 1 base from V and 6 bases from J, leaving 8 bases between. This CDR3 region has 13 residues. In DNA form, the CDR3 reads TGTGCCAGCAGCCAAGGACAGGACGATACGCAGTATTTT. Translated: CASSQGQDDTQYF. Full variable domain (outside the CDR3, taken from reference TRBV14 and TRBJ2-3): EAGVTQFPSHSVIEKGQTVTLRCDPISGHDNLYWYRRVMGKEIKFLLHFVKESKQDESGMPNNRFLAERTGGTYSTLKVQPAELEDSGVYFCASSQGQDDTQYFGPGTRLTVL.